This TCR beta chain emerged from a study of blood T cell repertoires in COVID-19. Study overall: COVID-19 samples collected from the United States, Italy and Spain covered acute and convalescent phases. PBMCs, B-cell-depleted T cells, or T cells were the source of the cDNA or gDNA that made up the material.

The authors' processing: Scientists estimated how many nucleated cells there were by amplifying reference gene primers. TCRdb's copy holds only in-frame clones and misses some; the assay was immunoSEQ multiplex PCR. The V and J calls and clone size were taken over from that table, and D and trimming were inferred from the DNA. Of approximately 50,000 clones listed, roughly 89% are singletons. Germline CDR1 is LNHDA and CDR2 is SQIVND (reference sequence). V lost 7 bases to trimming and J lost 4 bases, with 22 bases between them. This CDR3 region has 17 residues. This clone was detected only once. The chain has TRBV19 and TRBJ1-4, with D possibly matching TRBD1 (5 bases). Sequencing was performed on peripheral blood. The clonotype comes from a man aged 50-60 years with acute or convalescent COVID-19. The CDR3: CASTAGQQLDGNEKLFF. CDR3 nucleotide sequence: TGTGCCAGTACAGCGGGGCAGCAATTGGACGGTAATGAAAAACTGTTTTTT.